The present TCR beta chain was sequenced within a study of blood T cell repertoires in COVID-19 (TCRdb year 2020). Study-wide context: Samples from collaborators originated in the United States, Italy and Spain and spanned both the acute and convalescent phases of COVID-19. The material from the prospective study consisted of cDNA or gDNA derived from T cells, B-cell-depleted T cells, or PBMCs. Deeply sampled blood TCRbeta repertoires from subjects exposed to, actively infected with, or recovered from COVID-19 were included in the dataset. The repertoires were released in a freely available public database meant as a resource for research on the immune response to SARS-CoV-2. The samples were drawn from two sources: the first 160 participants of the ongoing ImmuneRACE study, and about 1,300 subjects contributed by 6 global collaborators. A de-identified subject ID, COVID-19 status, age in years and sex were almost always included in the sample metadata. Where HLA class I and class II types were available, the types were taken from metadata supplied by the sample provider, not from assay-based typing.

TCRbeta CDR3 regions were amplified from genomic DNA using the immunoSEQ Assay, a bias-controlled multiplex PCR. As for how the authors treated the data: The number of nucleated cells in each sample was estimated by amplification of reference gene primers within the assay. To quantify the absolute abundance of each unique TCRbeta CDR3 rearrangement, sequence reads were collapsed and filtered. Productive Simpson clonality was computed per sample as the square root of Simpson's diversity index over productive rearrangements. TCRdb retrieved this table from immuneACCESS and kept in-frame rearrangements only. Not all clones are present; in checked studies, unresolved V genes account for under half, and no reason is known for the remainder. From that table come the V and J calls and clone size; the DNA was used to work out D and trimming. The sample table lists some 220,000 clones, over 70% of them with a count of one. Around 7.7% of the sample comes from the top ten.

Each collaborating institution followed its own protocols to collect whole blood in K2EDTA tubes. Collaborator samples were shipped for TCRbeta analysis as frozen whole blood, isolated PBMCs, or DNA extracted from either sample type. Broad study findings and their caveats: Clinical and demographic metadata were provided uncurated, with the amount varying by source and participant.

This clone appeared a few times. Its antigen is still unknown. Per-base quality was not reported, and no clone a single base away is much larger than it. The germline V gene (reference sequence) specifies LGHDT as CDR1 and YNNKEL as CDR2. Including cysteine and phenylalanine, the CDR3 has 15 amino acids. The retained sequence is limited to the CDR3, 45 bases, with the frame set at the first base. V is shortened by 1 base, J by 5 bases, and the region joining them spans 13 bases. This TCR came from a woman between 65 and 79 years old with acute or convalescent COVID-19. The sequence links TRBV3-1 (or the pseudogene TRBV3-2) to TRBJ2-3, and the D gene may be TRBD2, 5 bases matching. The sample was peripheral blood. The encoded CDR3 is CASSQGRGMKDTQYF. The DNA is TGTGCCAGCAGCCAAGGACGGGGAATGAAAGATACGCAGTATTTT.